These T cell receptor beta chains were read from a single sample in a study of PD-L1 blockade in urothelial cancer. TCRdb's copy holds only in-frame clones and misses some; the assay was immunoSEQ multiplex PCR. The sample includes over 35,000 clones, around four fifths of them seen just once. This material consisted of PBMCs, taken around atezolizumab (anti-PD-L1) treatment. The receptors come from an elderly man with urothelial cancer. Both conserved end residues are part of each CDR3. D genes are given only for firm matches. Rows give clone size only sometimes, using once, few, many, or a class for an expanded clone.

J gene | clone size | D gene | V gene | CDR3 protein | CDR3 DNA
TRBJ1-1 | - | TRBD1 | TRBV5-4 | CASSSQGVGYTEAFF | TGTGCCAGCAGCTCTCAGGGGGTCGGGTACACTGAAGCTTTCTTT
TRBJ2-1 | - | TRBD2 | TRBV11-3 | CASSLRLAGGDEQFF | TGTGCCAGCAGCTTAAGACTAGCGGGAGGGGATGAGCAGTTCTTC
TRBJ1-4 | - | - | TRBV28 | CAIQGVPEKLFF | TGTGCCATTCAGGGCGTTCCTGAAAAACTGTTTTTT
TRBJ2-7 | few | TRBD2 | TRBV2 | CASSQLAGGYEQYF | TGTGCCAGCAGCCAACTAGCGGGAGGCTACGAGCAGTACTTC
TRBJ2-7 | - | - | TRBV27 | CASSPNRPPVYEQYF | TGTGCCAGCAGTCCCAACCGCCCCCCAGTTTACGAGCAGTACTTC
TRBJ1-4 | - | TRBD1 | TRBV5-1 | CASRPGTGNEKLFF | TGCGCCAGCAGGCCCGGGACAGGGAATGAAAAACTGTTTTTT
TRBJ2-5 | - | TRBD1 | TRBV28 | CASSFLGQGDSQETQYF | TGTGCCAGCAGTTTCCTCGGACAGGGGGACTCCCAAGAGACCCAGTACTTC
TRBJ2-2 | - | - | TRBV6-4 | CASSEQRNTGELFF | TGTGCCAGCAGTGAGCAGCGGAACACCGGGGAGCTGTTTTTT
TRBJ1-2 | few | TRBD1 | TRBV5-1 | CASSDGQAHYGYTF | TGCGCCAGCAGCGATGGACAGGCACACTATGGCTACACCTTC
TRBJ2-5 | - | TRBD2 | TRBV28 | CASSPPGGSGETQYF | TGTGCCAGCAGCCCTCCGGGGGGAAGTGGAGAGACCCAGTACTTC
TRBJ2-7 | - | - | TRBV28 | CASSTSGGIYEQYF | TGTGCCAGCAGTACCTCTGGGGGGATCTACGAGCAGTACTTC
TRBJ1-5 | once | - | TRBV19 | CASSRQGFKSNQPQHF | TGTGCCAGTAGTAGGCAGGGATTCAAGAGCAATCAGCCCCAGCATTTT
TRBJ1-3 | - | - | TRBV28 | CASSLLTGSGNTIYF | TGTGCCAGCAGTTTGTTGACAGGCTCTGGAAACACCATATATTTT
TRBJ2-7 | - | TRBD2 | TRBV10-1 | CASSDLELAGGFDEQYF | TGCGCCAGCAGTGACCTCGAACTAGCGGGAGGGTTCGACGAGCAGTACTTC
TRBJ1-3 | - | - | TRBV5-1 | CASSLERGSGNTIYF | TGCGCCAGCAGCTTGGAAAGGGGGTCTGGAAACACCATATATTTT
TRBJ1-2 | - | TRBD1 | TRBV7-8 | CASSSRQGANYGYTF | TGTGCCAGCAGCTCCAGACAGGGGGCTAACTATGGCTACACCTTC
TRBJ1-4 | - | - | TRBV7-7 | CASSPLNSEKLFF | TGTGCCAGCAGCCCGTTAAATTCGGAAAAACTGTTTTTT
TRBJ2-7 | - | - | TRBV9 | CASSPSVIYYEQYF | TGTGCCAGCAGCCCCTCCGTAATCTACTACGAGCAGTACTTC
TRBJ2-7 | - | TRBD2 | TRBV2 | CASRVGLAGPYEQYF | TGTGCCAGCAGGGTTGGGCTAGCGGGTCCCTACGAGCAGTACTTC
TRBJ1-1 | few | TRBD1 | TRBV25-1 | CASSPQTGDAFF | TGTGCCAGCAGTCCTCAAACAGGGGATGCTTTCTTT
TRBJ1-2 | - | - | TRBV28 | CASSPQGMGGYTF | TGTGCCAGCAGTCCTCAGGGGATGGGCGGCTACACCTTC
TRBJ2-7 | few | - | TRBV21-1 | CASSQGVHEQYF | TGTGCCAGCAGCCAAGGAGTCCACGAGCAGTACTTC
TRBJ2-5 | - | - | TRBV9 | CASSAMVGSGETQYF | TGTGCCAGCAGCGCGATGGTGGGTTCGGGGGAGACCCAGTACTTC
TRBJ2-3 | - | TRBD1 | TRBV28 | CASRKQGSSDTQYF | TGTGCCAGCAGGAAACAGGGGAGCTCAGATACGCAGTATTTT
TRBJ2-2 | once | - | TRBV7-2 | CASSRTVYTGELFF | TGTGCCAGCAGCCGGACAGTCTACACCGGGGAGCTGTTTTTT
TRBJ2-7 | - | - | TRBV28 | CATSDKTAYEQYF | TGTGCCACCTCTGACAAAACCGCCTACGAGCAGTACTTC
TRBJ2-7 | - | TRBD1 | TRBV27 | CASSSDRSYEQYF | TGTGCCAGCAGTTCGGACAGGAGCTACGAGCAGTACTTC
TRBJ2-5 | - | - | TRBV5-1 | CASRGGGAEETQYF | TGCGCCAGCAGGGGGGGTGGTGCGGAGGAGACCCAGTACTTC
TRBJ1-5 | once | - | TRBV19 | CASSIGQAGNQPQHF | TGTGCCAGTAGTATAGGGCAGGCGGGTAATCAGCCCCAGCATTTT
TRBJ2-5 | - | - | TRBV28 | CASRRGQETQYF | TGTGCCAGCAGGAGGGGGCAAGAGACCCAGTACTTC
TRBJ2-1 | - | TRBD2 | TRBV9 | CASSAITLAAPYNEQFF | TGTGCCAGCAGCGCCATAACACTAGCGGCCCCCTACAATGAGCAGTTCTTC
TRBJ2-4 | - | TRBD1 | TRBV7-2 | CASSLAPGGAKNIQYF | TGTGCCAGCAGCTTAGCACCAGGGGGAGCCAAAAACATTCAGTACTTC
TRBJ2-2 | - | TRBD2 | TRBV5-4 | CASREGLAGPNTGELFF | TGTGCCAGCAGGGAAGGACTAGCGGGACCGAACACCGGGGAGCTGTTTTTT
TRBJ1-4 | few | TRBD1 | TRBV5-4 | CASSPTTGPTEKLFF | TGTGCCAGCAGCCCAACGACAGGGCCTACTGAAAAACTGTTTTTT
TRBJ2-2 | - | - | TRBV11-3 | CASSFGVSAVNTGELFF | TGTGCCAGCAGCTTCGGAGTTTCGGCGGTGAACACCGGGGAGCTGTTTTTT
TRBJ2-3 | - | TRBD2 | TRBV7-9 | CASSPSLAESTDTQYF | TGTGCCAGCAGCCCCTCCCTAGCGGAGAGCACAGATACGCAGTATTTT
TRBJ2-2 | - | - | TRBV19 | CASSSRSSIVNTGELFF | TGTGCCAGTAGTTCCAGATCCTCGATCGTGAACACCGGGGAGCTGTTTTTT
TRBJ2-6 | - | - | TRBV2 | CASRVGQSLGANVLTF | TGTGCCAGCAGAGTCGGACAGTCGCTCGGGGCCAACGTCCTGACTTTC
TRBJ2-1 | - | TRBD2 | TRBV28 | CATLTSGRGGEQFF | TGTGCCACGCTGACTAGCGGGAGAGGGGGTGAGCAGTTCTTC
TRBJ2-2 | - | - | TRBV5-1 | CASSLQGLATGELFF | TGCGCCAGCAGCTTGCAGGGGCTGGCCACCGGGGAGCTGTTTTTT
TRBJ2-3 | - | - | TRBV30 | CAWSVRTLRTEKDTQYF | TGTGCCTGGAGTGTAAGGACGTTGCGGACAGAGAAAGATACGCAGTATTTT
TRBJ2-2 | few | TRBD1 | TRBV11-2 | CASSPDRVTGELFF | TGTGCCAGCAGCCCGGACAGGGTCACCGGGGAGCTGTTTTTT
TRBJ2-1 | - | TRBD2 | TRBV29-1 | CSVWTSGSRSYNEQFF | TGCAGCGTATGGACTAGCGGGAGCCGCTCCTACAATGAGCAGTTCTTC
TRBJ2-7 | - | - | TRBV29-1 | CSVPTGNLREQYF | TGCAGCGTCCCGACAGGTAATCTACGAGAGCAGTACTTC
TRBJ2-1 | - | - | TRBV10-1 | CASSGGFPYNEQFF | TGCGCCAGCAGTGGAGGGTTTCCCTACAATGAGCAGTTCTTC
TRBJ1-2 | - | - | TRBV13 | CASSLVGHYGYTF | TGTGCCAGCAGCTTAGTCGGTCACTATGGCTACACCTTC
TRBJ2-3 | - | - | TRBV6-6 | CASSSVDRTSTDTQYF | TGTGCCAGCAGTTCCGTAGACAGGACTAGCACAGATACGCAGTATTTT
TRBJ2-5 | - | TRBD1 | TRBV5-1 | CASRTGLQETQYF | TGCGCCAGCAGGACAGGGCTACAAGAGACCCAGTACTTC